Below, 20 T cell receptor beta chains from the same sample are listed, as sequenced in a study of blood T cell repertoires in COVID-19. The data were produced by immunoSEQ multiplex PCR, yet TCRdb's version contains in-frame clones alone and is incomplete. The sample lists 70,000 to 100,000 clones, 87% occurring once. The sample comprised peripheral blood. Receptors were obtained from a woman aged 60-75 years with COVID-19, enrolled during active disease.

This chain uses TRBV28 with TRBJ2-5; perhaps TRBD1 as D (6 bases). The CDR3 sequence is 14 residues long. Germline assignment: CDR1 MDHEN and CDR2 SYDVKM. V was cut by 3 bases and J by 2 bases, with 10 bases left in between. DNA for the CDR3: TGTGCCAGCAGTTTCGGGACATCGCAAGAGACCCAGTACTTC. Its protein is CASSFGTSQETQYF. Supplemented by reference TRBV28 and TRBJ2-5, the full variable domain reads DVKVTQSSRYLVKRTGEKVFLECVQDMDHENMFWYRQDPGLGLRLIYFSYDVKMKEKGDIPEGYSVSREKKERFSLILESASTNQTSMYLCASSFGTSQETQYFGPGTRLLVL.

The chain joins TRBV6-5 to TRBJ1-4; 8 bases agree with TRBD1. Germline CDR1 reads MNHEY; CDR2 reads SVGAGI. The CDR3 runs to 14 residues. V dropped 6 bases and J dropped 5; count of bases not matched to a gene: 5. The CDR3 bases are TGTGCCAGCAGGGCAGGGGGCGCGAATGAAAAACTGTTTTTT. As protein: CASRAGGANEKLFF.

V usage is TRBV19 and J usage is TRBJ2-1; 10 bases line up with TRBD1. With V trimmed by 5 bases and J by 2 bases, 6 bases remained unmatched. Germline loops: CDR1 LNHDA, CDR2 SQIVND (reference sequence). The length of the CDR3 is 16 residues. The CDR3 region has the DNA TGTGCCAGTAGTGCCTCGACAGGGGGCGCCTACAATGAGCAGTTCTTC. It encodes CASSASTGGAYNEQFF. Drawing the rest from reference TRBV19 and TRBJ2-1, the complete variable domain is DGGITQSPKYLFRKEGQNVTLSCEQNLNHDAMYWYRQDPGQGLRLIYYSQIVNDFQKGDIAEGYSVSREKKESFPLTVTSAQKNPTAFYLCASSASTGGAYNEQFFGPGTRLTVL.

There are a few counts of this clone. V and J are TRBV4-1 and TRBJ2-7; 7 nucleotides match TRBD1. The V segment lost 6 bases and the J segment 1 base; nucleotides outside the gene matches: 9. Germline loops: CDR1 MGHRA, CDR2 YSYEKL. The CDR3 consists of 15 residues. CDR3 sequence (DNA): TGCGCCAGCAGGCTACGGGACAGAGGATCCTACGAGCAGTACTTC. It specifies CASRLRDRGSYEQYF.

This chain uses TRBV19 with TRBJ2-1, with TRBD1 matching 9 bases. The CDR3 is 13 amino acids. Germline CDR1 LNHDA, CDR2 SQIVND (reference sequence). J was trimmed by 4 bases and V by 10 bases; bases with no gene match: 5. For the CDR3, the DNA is TGTGCCATCAAGGGACAGGGTTACAATGAGCAGTTCTTC. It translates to CAIKGQGYNEQFF.

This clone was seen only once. CDR3 nucleotides: TGTGCCAGCAGCCACTTTAGCGGGGGGACAGATACGCAGTATTTT. Translating it yields CASSHFSGGTDTQYF. The chain combines TRBV3-1 (or the pseudogene TRBV3-2) with TRBJ2-3; 10 positions match TRBD2. The CDR3 spans 15 residues. Germline loops: CDR1 LGHDT, CDR2 YNNKEL (reference sequence). Trimming cost V 3 bases and J 3 bases; bases outside gene matches: 3.

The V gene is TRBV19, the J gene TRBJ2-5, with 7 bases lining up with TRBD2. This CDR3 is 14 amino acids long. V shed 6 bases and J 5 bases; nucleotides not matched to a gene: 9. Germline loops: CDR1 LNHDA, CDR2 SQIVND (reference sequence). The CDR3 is CASSSTSFTETQYF. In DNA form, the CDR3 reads TGTGCCAGTAGCTCGACTAGCTTCACCGAGACCCAGTACTTC. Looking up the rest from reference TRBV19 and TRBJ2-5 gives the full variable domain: DGGITQSPKYLFRKEGQNVTLSCEQNLNHDAMYWYRQDPGQGLRLIYYSQIVNDFQKGDIAEGYSVSREKKESFPLTVTSAQKNPTAFYLCASSSTSFTETQYFGPGTRLLVL.

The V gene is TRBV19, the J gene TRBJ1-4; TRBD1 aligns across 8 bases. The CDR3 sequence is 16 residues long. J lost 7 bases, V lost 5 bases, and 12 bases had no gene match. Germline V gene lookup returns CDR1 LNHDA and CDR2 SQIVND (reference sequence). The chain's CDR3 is CASSLTRTGQREKLFF. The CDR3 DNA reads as TGTGCCAGTAGTCTAACACGGACAGGGCAACGTGAAAAACTGTTTTTT.

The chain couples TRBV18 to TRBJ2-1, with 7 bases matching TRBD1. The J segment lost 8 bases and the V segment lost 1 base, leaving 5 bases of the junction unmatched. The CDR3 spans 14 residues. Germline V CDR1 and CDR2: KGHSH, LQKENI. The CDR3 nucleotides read TGTGCCAGCTCACCACAGGGGGCGGTGGATGAGCAGTTCTTC. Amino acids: CASSPQGAVDEQFF.

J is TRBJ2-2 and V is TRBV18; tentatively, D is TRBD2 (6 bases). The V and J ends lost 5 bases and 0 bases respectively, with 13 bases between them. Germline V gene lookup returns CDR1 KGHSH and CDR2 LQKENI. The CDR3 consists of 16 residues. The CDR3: CASSSAGLANTGELFF. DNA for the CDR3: TGTGCCAGCTCATCGGCGGGGCTCGCGAACACCGGGGAGCTGTTTTTT.

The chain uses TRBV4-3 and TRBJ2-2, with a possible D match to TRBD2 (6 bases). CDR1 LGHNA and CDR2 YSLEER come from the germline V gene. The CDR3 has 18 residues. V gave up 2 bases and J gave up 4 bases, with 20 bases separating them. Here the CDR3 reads CASSQWTVRGTTTGELFF. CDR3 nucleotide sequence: TGCGCCAGCAGCCAATGGACCGTCCGGGGGACGACCACCGGGGAGCTGTTTTTT.

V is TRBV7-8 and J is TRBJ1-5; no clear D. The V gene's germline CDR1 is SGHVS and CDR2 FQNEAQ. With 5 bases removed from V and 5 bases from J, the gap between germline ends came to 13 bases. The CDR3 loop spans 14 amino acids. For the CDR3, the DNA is TGTGCCAGCAGCAACGGGGTGAGGGATCAGCCCCAGCATTTT. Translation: CASSNGVRDQPQHF. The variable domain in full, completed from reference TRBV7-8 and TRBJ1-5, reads GAGVSQSPRYKVAKRGQDVALRCDPISGHVSLFWYQQALGQGPEFLTYFQNEAQLDKSGLPSDRFFAERPEGSVSTLKIQRTQQEDSAVYLCASSNGVRDQPQHFGDGTRLSIL.

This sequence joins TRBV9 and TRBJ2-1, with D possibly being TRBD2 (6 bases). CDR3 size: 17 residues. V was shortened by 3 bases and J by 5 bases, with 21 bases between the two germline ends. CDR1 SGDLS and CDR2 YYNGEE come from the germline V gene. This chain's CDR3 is CASSALGGSSMHNEQFF. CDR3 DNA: TGTGCCAGCAGCGCCCTCGGGGGTAGTAGCATGCACAATGAGCAGTTCTTC.

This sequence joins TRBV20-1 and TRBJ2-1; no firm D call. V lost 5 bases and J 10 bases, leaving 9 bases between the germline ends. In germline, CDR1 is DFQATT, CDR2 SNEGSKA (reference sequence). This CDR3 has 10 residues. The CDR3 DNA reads TGCAGTGCTGGTTCCCGGGAGCAGTTCTTC. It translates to CSAGSREQFF.

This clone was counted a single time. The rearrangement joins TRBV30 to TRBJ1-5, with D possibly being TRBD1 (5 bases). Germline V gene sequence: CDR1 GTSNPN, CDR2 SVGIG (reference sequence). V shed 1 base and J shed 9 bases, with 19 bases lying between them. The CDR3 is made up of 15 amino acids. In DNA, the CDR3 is TGTGCCTGGAGTGAGCCCCGGGGATCGGGGGGGCCCCAGCATTTT. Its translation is CAWSEPRGSGGPQHF.

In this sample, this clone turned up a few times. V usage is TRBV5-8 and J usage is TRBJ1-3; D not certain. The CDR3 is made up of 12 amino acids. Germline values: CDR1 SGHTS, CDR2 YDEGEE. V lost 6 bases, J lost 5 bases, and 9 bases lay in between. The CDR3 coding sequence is TGTGCCAGCACGGGAACCAGAAACACCATATATTTT. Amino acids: CASTGTRNTIYF.

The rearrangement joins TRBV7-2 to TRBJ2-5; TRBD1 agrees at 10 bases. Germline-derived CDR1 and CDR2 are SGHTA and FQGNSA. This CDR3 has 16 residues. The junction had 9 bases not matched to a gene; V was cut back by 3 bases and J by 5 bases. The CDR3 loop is CASSFSRTGGRETQYF. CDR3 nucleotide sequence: TGTGCCAGCAGCTTCAGCCGGACAGGGGGAAGGGAGACCCAGTACTTC. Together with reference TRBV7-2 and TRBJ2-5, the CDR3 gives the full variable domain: GAGVSQSPSNKVTEKGKDVELRCDPISGHTALYWYRQSLGQGLEFLIYFQGNSAPDKSGLPSDRFSAERTGGSVSTLTIQRTQQEDSAVYLCASSFSRTGGRETQYFGPGTRLLVL.

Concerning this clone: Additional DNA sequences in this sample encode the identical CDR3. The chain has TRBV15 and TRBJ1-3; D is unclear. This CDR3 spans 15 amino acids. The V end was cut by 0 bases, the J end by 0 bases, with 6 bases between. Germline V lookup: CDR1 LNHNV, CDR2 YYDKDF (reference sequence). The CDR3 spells CATSRDRVSGNTIYF. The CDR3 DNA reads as TGTGCCACCAGCAGAGACCGGGTCTCTGGAAACACCATATATTTT.

The CDR3 DNA is TGTGCCAGCAGCTTAAAGCAGCTTCTCTCAGGCCAGCCCCAGCATTTT. Protein sequence: CASSLKQLLSGQPQHF. The chain carries TRBV7-3 and TRBJ1-5; no reliable D call. The germline V gene encodes CDR1 SGHTA and CDR2 FQGTGA. V lost 1 base, J lost 7 bases, and 17 bases lay in between. The length of the CDR3 is 16 residues.

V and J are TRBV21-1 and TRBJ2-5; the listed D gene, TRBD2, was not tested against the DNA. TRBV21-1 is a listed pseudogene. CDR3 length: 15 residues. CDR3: CASSPHGGVQETQYF. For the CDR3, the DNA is TGTGCCAGCAGCCCCCATGGCGGGGTCCAAGAGACCCAGTACTTC.